This entry lists 8 T cell receptor beta chains sequenced from one sample in a study of cytomegalovirus exposure and HLA in healthy donors. The repertoire was sequenced with immunoSEQ multiplex PCR; TCRdb's copy has only in-frame clones and lacks some. The data contain 100,000 to 150,000 clones, 88% of them seen just once; the ten biggest clones take up about 4.3%. Material: PBMCs. Source of these receptors: a man younger than 35 in good health and CMV-seropositive.

The chain is built from TRBV29-1 and TRBJ1-1; no clear D gene. The CDR3 consists of 13 residues. V was trimmed by 1 base and J by 1 base, leaving 7 bases between them. Germline V gene sequence: CDR1 SQVTM, CDR2 ANQGSEA. The CDR3 DNA reads TGCAGCGTTGAAGTACAGCAGAACACTGAAGCTTTCTTT. Protein: CSVEVQQNTEAFF.

The chain has TRBV6-6 and TRBJ2-5; TRBD2 is a possible D gene (6 bases). Germline CDR1 is MNHNY and CDR2 is SVGAGI (reference sequence). The CDR3 extends over 12 amino acids. Trimming removed 8 bases at V and 5 bases at J, with 12 bases between. The CDR3, as DNA: TGTGCCAGCGCGGGGAGAGGGGAGACCCAGTACTTC. This codes for CASAGRGETQYF.

The V and J genes are TRBV2 and TRBJ1-4; 8 bases line up with TRBD1. The germline CDR1 and CDR2 sequences are SNHLY and FYNNEI. There are 15 residues in the CDR3. V gave up 6 bases and J gave up 4 bases; unmatched junction bases: 7. CDR3 protein: CASRQGGESNEKLFF. The CDR3, as DNA: TGTGCCAGCAGACAGGGGGGGGAGAGTAATGAAAAACTGTTTTTT.

This clone came up a few times. V usage is TRBV5-4 and J usage is TRBJ2-3, with a possible D match to TRBD1 (5 bases). The CDR3 runs to 14 residues. The V end lost 0 bases, the J end lost 0 bases, and 5 bases lay between the germline ends. The germline V gene has CDR1 SGHNT and CDR2 YYREEE (reference sequence). CDR3 residues: CASSLAGSTDTQYF. As DNA, the CDR3 is TGTGCCAGCAGCTTGGCAGGGAGCACAGATACGCAGTATTTT.

The chain links TRBV19 to TRBJ2-1, with D maybe TRBD1 (6 bases). This CDR3 region has 12 residues. V was cut by 7 bases and J by 3 bases, with 7 bases left in between. The germline CDR1 and CDR2 sequences are LNHDA and SQIVND (reference sequence). For the CDR3, the DNA is TGTGCCAGTAAGGGGGACTACAATGAGCAGTTCTTC. Protein product: CASKGDYNEQFF.

The chain recombines TRBV4-1 with TRBJ2-3; 12 bases fit TRBD2. V gave up 1 base and J gave up 2 bases; unmatched junction bases: 7. This CDR3 spans 18 amino acids. Germline loops: CDR1 MGHRA, CDR2 YSYEKL. The chain's CDR3 is CASSQVYPSGGATDTQYF. DNA of the CDR3: TGCGCCAGCAGCCAAGTGTATCCTAGCGGGGGGGCCACAGATACGCAGTATTTT.

The V gene is TRBV15, the J gene TRBJ2-3, with a possible D match to TRBD2 (7 bases). V was trimmed by 8 bases and J by 2 bases, leaving 14 bases between them. The V gene's germline CDR1 is LNHNV and CDR2 YYDKDF (reference sequence). The CDR3 consists of 14 residues. The CDR3 sequence is CATGEGGATDTQYF. CDR3 DNA sequence: TGTGCCACCGGGGAGGGGGGGGCCACAGATACGCAGTATTTT.

This clone turned up a few times. This rearrangement joins TRBV27 to TRBJ1-6; 8 positions match TRBD1. The CDR3 is 16 amino acids. Germline V lookup: CDR1 MNHEY, CDR2 SMNVEV (reference sequence). The V segment lost 6 bases and the J segment 4 bases; nucleotides outside the gene matches: 8. CDR3 sequence reads: CASRRTGTVYNSPLHF. The DNA of the CDR3 is TGTGCCAGCAGAAGGACAGGGACGGTGTATAATTCACCCCTCCACTTT.